The rows below give T cell receptor beta chains drawn from one sample of a study of OX40 agonist ivuxolimab in advanced cancers. Clones were sequenced by immunoSEQ multiplex PCR, and TCRdb holds only the in-frame ones, with some missing. The sample lists some 100,000 clones; approximately 90% were seen once. This specimen was CD4+ or CD8+ T cells sorted from blood, taken in a trial of the OX40 agonist ivuxolimab. These TCRs come from an adult with an advanced solid tumor such as melanoma, head and neck, liver or kidney cancer. CDR3s include the opening cysteine and the closing phenylalanine or tryptophan. A D gene is named only where the DNA matches it firmly. Clone size is shown for a subset of rows, as once, few, many or a class of expanded clone.

.	.	TRBV30	TRBJ2-5	TGTGCCTGGAGTTGGACAGAAGAGACCCAGTACTTC	CAWSWTEETQYF
once	TRBD1	TRBV5-1	TRBJ1-5	TGCGCCAGCAGCTTGGGACAGGGTGGGAATCAGCCCCAGCATTTT	CASSLGQGGNQPQHF
.	.	TRBV7-2	TRBJ2-3	TGTGCCAGCAGCCCCACCCGAGCGAGCACAGATACGCAGTATTTT	CASSPTRASTDTQYF
.	.	TRBV4-1	TRBJ1-1	TGCGCCAGCAGCCGACCGGGACAGAACACTGAAGCTTTCTTT	CASSRPGQNTEAFF
few	.	TRBV11-3	TRBJ2-2	TGTGCCAGCAGCTTAGAGGGGGCCGGGGAGCTGTTTTTT	CASSLEGAGELFF
.	.	TRBV28	TRBJ2-5	TGTGCCAGCAGTCCTTGGGACACCCAAGAGACCCAGTACTTC	CASSPWDTQETQYF
once	TRBD2	TRBV28	TRBJ2-3	TGTGCCAGCAGTGATAAGGATAAGCGTAGCGGGGGGGCTCGAGATACGCAGTATTTT	CASSDKDKRSGGARDTQYF
.	.	TRBV27	TRBJ2-5	TGTGCCACCAGACAGCCTCCAATGGAGACCCAGTACTTC	CATRQPPMETQYF
.	.	TRBV7-2	TRBJ1-6	TGTGCCAGCAGCTTATTTGATAATTCACCCCTCCACTTT	CASSLFDNSPLHF
.	.	TRBV7-7	TRBJ1-1	TGTGCTAGCAGCTTATTTGGCGGGGAGGACACTGAAGCTTTCTTT	CASSLFGGEDTEAFF
.	TRBD2	TRBV6-5	TRBJ2-1	TGTGCCAGCAGCAAGACTAGCGGGGAGTACAATGAGCAGTTCTTC	CASSKTSGEYNEQFF
few	.	TRBV21-1	TRBJ1-5	TGTGCCAGCGTCCGACAGCCCCAGCATTTT	CASVRQPQHF
.	.	TRBV5-1	TRBJ2-7	TGCGCCAGCAGCTTGGTGGCGACAGCCTCTATCGAGCAGTACTTC	CASSLVATASIEQYF
.	.	TRBV7-2	TRBJ2-3	TGTGCCAGCAGCTTAGGGGGTTCAGATACGCAGTATTTT	CASSLGGSDTQYF
.	.	TRBV4-1	TRBJ2-2	TGCGCCAGCAGCCAAGGCCCTAGAGGGGGGAACACCGGGGAGCTGTTTTTT	CASSQGPRGGNTGELFF
.	.	TRBV2	TRBJ1-4	TGTGCCACCCCGCCCGGAGGAAGGGAAAAACTGTTTTTT	CATPPGGREKLFF
.	.	TRBV7-2	TRBJ1-5	TGTGCCAGCAGCCCAGGGGAGGGTCTTTTTCAGCCCCAGCATTTT	CASSPGEGLFQPQHF
.	.	TRBV30	TRBJ1-1	TGTGCCTGGAGGTTTCAGACGTGGGGCACTGAAGCTTTCTTT	CAWRFQTWGTEAFF
.	.	TRBV6-5	TRBJ1-5	TGTGCCAGCAGTTACTCTCGGACACTTAATCAGCCCCAGCATTTT	CASSYSRTLNQPQHF
.	TRBD2	TRBV30	TRBJ2-4	TGTGCCTGGAGTGGGACTAGCGGAAACATTCAGTACTTC	CAWSGTSGNIQYF
.	.	TRBV7-9	TRBJ2-1	TGTGCCAGCAGTCTACTGTCGACGAATGAGCAGTTCTTC	CASSLLSTNEQFF
once	.	TRBV28	TRBJ2-5	TGTGCCAGCAGTTTTGGCGGGGCGAATCAAGAGACCCAGTACTTC	CASSFGGANQETQYF
.	TRBD2	TRBV28	TRBJ2-5	TGTGCCAGCAGTTCCCAGGGAGCGGGGGGGACAGAGACCCAGTACTTC	CASSSQGAGGTETQYF
.	.	TRBV5-1	TRBJ1-3	TGCGCCAGCAGCACCGACAGCGGAAACACCATATATTTT	CASSTDSGNTIYF
.	.	TRBV7-6	TRBJ2-3	TGTGCCAGCAGCTCCCCTCCGGGACTCCGCACAGATACGCAGTATTTT	CASSSPPGLRTDTQYF
.	TRBD1	TRBV6-5	TRBJ2-5	TGTGCCAGCAGTTACGACGGCAGGGGGCTTGGAGAGACCCAGTACTTC	CASSYDGRGLGETQYF
.	.	TRBV7-9	TRBJ2-5	TGTGCCAGCAGCGCGGAGACCCAGTACTTC	CASSAETQYF
.	TRBD1	TRBV18	TRBJ2-7	TGTGCCAGCTCATTATCAGGGGGAACCTACGAGCAGTACTTC	CASSLSGGTYEQYF
.	.	TRBV5-4	TRBJ1-2	TGTGCCAGCAGCCCCGGGATCGACTATGGCTACACCTTC	CASSPGIDYGYTF
.	.	TRBV6-5	TRBJ1-1	TGTGCCAGCAGTCTTAGTTACAACACTGAAGCTTTCTTT	CASSLSYNTEAFF
once	.	TRBV6-5	TRBJ2-2	TGTGCCAGCAGTTACCTGACAGCTGGGGAGCTGTTTTTT	CASSYLTAGELFF
.	.	TRBV5-1	TRBJ2-1	TGCGCCAGCTCTCTGTGGGGCGATCAGGCCAATGAGCAGTTCTTC	CASSLWGDQANEQFF
.	.	TRBV5-1	TRBJ2-3	TGCGCCAGCAGCTTGGCGCCTCGGCAAAGCACAGATACGCAGTATTTT	CASSLAPRQSTDTQYF
.	.	TRBV11-3	TRBJ2-3	TGTGCCAGCAGCCCGGGCGCCGATACGCAGTATTTT	CASSPGADTQYF
.	.	TRBV27	TRBJ1-4	TGTGCCAGCAGTCCCCGCCTGGGGGGAGCCGAAAAACTGTTTTTT	CASSPRLGGAEKLFF
.	TRBD1	TRBV6-5	TRBJ1-5	TGTGCCAGCCAGGGACAGAGCAATCAGCCCCAGCATTTT	CASQGQSNQPQHF
.	.	TRBV30	TRBJ1-4	TGTGCCTGGGCGTCAGGGGCGACTAATGAAAAACTGTTTTTT	CAWASGATNEKLFF
.	.	TRBV7-2	TRBJ1-5	TGTGCCAGCAGCGCCAGGGGAGGTCAGCCCCAGCATTTT	CASSARGGQPQHF
few	TRBD2	TRBV7-9	TRBJ2-1	TGTGCCAGCAGCGCGACTAGCGGCTCCTACAATGAGCAGTTCTTC	CASSATSGSYNEQFF
once	.	TRBV15	TRBJ2-1	TGTGCCACCAGCAGAGATCGCGGTGAGCAGTTCTTC	CATSRDRGEQFF
.	.	TRBV14	TRBJ2-5	TGTGCCAGCAGCCTACAAAAAGAGACCCAGTACTTC	CASSLQKETQYF
once	.	TRBV6-6	TRBJ1-1	TGTGCCAGCAGCTTAGCACATGGGGGGTCCACTGAAGCTTTCTTT	CASSLAHGGSTEAFF
.	TRBD1	TRBV7-7	TRBJ2-2	TGTGCTAGCAGCGCGCTAGGACAGGGAGGCTCCGGGGAGCTGTTTTTT	CASSALGQGGSGELFF
.	TRBD2	TRBV11-2	TRBJ2-3	TGTGCCAGCAGCTTAAATAGCGGGGGAACAGATACGCAGTATTTT	CASSLNSGGTDTQYF
.	.	TRBV7-2	TRBJ1-5	TGTGCCAGCAGCGAAGCCTTCAATCAGCCCCAGCATTTT	CASSEAFNQPQHF
.	TRBD2	TRBV10-3	TRBJ2-5	TGTGCCATCAGATCATCCACCGGGACTAGCGGTGTGGGGACCCAGTACTTC	CAIRSSTGTSGVGTQYF
.	TRBD1	TRBV19	TRBJ1-4	TGTGCCAGTCGCGAAAACCGGGACAGGGCAAATGAAAAACTGTTTTTT	CASRENRDRANEKLFF
few	.	TRBV23-1	TRBJ1-6	TGCGCCAGCAGCCCCTCGGTGGGCTCCTATAATTCACCCCTCCACTTT	CASSPSVGSYNSPLHF
.	.	TRBV7-2	TRBJ1-2	TGTGCCAGCAGCCTTGGCAGGGAACCTAACTATGGCTACACCTTC	CASSLGREPNYGYTF
.	.	TRBV7-8	TRBJ2-7	TGTGCCAGCAGCTTAGAGGTCGGGTACGCGCAGTACTTC	CASSLEVGYAQYF
.	.	TRBV7-2	TRBJ1-3	TGTGCCAGCAGCTTAGTGGGCCCCCTATATTTT	CASSLVGPLYF
.	TRBD1	TRBV28	TRBJ2-3	TGTGCCAGCAGTCTGGGGACAGGGAACACAGATACGCAGTATTTT	CASSLGTGNTDTQYF
.	.	TRBV18	TRBJ1-3	TGTGCCAGCTCACCGGCAGACTCTGGAAACACCATATATTTT	CASSPADSGNTIYF
.	.	TRBV9	TRBJ2-5	TGTGCCAGCAGCGCCCAGGTTACCCAAGAGACCCAGTACTTC	CASSAQVTQETQYF
.	.	TRBV6-6	TRBJ1-4	TGTGCCAGCATGGACAGCGCAACTAATGAAAAACTGTTTTTT	CASMDSATNEKLFF
few	.	TRBV5-1	TRBJ1-1	TGCGCCAGCAGCTTGGAGTCAGGTGGTGGGCGCTTCTTT	CASSLESGGGRFF
.	TRBD1	TRBV5-1	TRBJ2-7	TGCGCCAGCAGCTTGGCCCCGACAGGGGCCTACGAGCAGTACTTC	CASSLAPTGAYEQYF
.	.	TRBV6-1	TRBJ1-2	TGTGCCAGCAGTTCCCTGGGTAAGGACTATGGCTACACCTTC	CASSSLGKDYGYTF
.	TRBD2	TRBV7-9	TRBJ2-1	TGTGCCAGCAGCCCACCCACTAGCGGGGGCAATGAGCAGTTCTTC	CASSPPTSGGNEQFF